One sample yielded the 7 T cell receptor beta chains listed below, sequenced in a study of T cells in Graves' hyperthyroidism and ophthalmopathy. Template material for amplifying TCR beta CDR3 regions consisted of RNA transcripts. First-round RT-PCR with HTBI primers amplified the TCR CDR3 region. TCRdb ran MiXCR on the multiplex PCR reads and lists one entry per CDR3 protein. The data contain 650,000 to 800,000 distinct CDR3 sequences, over 40% of them singletons. Input material: peripheral blood or thyroid tissue (not recorded which). The receptors originated from an adult man with Graves' disease, either hyperthyroidism or ophthalmopathy (not recorded which).

This clonotype was recorded at least ten times. The V and J genes are TRBV9 and TRBJ1-1; D is possibly TRBD1 (5 bases). V dropped 2 bases and J dropped 3 bases, with 14 bases sitting between them. The CDR3 consists of 15 residues. Germline V gives CDR1 SGDLS, CDR2 YYNGEE. The CDR3 is CASSVGEGWDTEAFF. As DNA, the CDR3 is TGTGCCAGCAGCGTGGGGGAGGGATGGGACACTGAAGCTTTCTTT.

This clonotype was picked up a small number of times. The chain links TRBV7-8 to TRBJ1-5; no reliable D call. V lost 6 bases to trimming and J lost 3 bases, with 12 bases between them. Germline V CDR1 and CDR2: SGHVS, FQNEAQ. The CDR3 length is 14 residues. The CDR3 DNA reads as TGTGCCAGCAGTCTCCGGCAATTCAATCAGCCCCAGCATTTT. It codes for CASSLRQFNQPQHF.

The CDR3 coding sequence is TGCGCCAGCAGCCTGACAGGGGCGGGTACGGACACTGAAGCTTTCTTT. The encoded protein is CASSLTGAGTDTEAFF. V usage is TRBV5-1 and J usage is TRBJ1-1; 8 positions agree with TRBD1. This CDR3 is built from 16 residues. Germline CDR1 is SGHRS and CDR2 is YFSETQ. J gave up 3 bases and V 4 bases, and 11 bases lay outside the gene matches.

This clonotype was seen many times. The junction does not match germline at one end; this may be a read error. V is TRBV24-1 and J is TRBJ2-7; 7 positions agree with TRBD1. The germline V gene has CDR1 KGHDR and CDR2 SFDVKD. The CDR3 has 15 residues. CDR3 in amino acids: CATSDARDSTYDQYF. CDR3 in DNA: TGTGCCACCAGTGATGCCCGGGACAGCACCTACGACCAGTACTTC.

Many counts were recorded for this clonotype. This chain joins TRBV5-1 and TRBJ1-2; D unresolved. The CDR3 consists of 14 residues. Trimming took off 0 bases at V and 2 bases at J, with 8 bases between the two ends. Germline V CDR1 and CDR2: SGHRS, YFSETQ. Written as DNA, the CDR3 is TGCGCCAGCAGCTTGGACAGCTCAAACTATGGCTACACCTTC. This encodes CASSLDSSNYGYTF.

The J gene is TRBJ2-2, the V gene TRBV7-2, with 7 positions matching TRBD2. Germline assignment: CDR1 SGHTA and CDR2 FQGNSA. V lost 8 bases and J lost 4; bases outside the gene matches: 7. This CDR3 has 14 residues. The CDR3 here is CASSRGVSTGELFF. In nucleotides, the CDR3 is TGTGCCAGCTCACGGGGGGTGAGCACCGGGGAGCTGTTTTTT.

The chain couples TRBV29-1 to TRBJ1-2; D is perhaps TRBD1 (5 bases). The V end lost 8 bases, the J end lost 8 bases, and 15 bases lay between the germline ends. The CDR3 sequence is 11 residues long. Germline V gene data show CDR1 as SQVTM and CDR2 as ANQGSEA. The CDR3 nucleotides are TGCAGCTTAACCGTACAGGCGGGCTACACCTTC. This encodes CSLTVQAGYTF. Drawing the rest from reference TRBV29-1 and TRBJ1-2, the complete variable domain is SAVISQKPSRDICQRGTSLTIQCQVDSQVTMMFWYRQQPGQSLTLIATANQGSEATYESGFVIDKFPISRPNLTFSTLTVSNMSPEDSSIYLCSLTVQAGYTFGSGTRLTVV.